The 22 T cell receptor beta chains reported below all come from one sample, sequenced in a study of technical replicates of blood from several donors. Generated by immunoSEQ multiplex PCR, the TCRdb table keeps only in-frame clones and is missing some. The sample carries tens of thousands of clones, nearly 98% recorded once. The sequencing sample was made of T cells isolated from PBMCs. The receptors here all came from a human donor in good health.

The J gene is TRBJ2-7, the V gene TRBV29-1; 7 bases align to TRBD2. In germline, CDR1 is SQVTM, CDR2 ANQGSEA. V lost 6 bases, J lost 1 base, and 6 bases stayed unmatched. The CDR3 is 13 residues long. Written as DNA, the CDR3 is TGCAGCGTCCGGCCTAGCGGATCCTACGAGCAGTACTTC. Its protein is CSVRPSGSYEQYF.

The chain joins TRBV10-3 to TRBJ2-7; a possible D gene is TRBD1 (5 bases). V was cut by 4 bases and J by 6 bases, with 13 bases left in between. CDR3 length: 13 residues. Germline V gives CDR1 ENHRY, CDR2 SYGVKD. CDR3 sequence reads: CAISVNQGTEQYF. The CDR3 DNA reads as TGTGCCATCAGTGTTAACCAGGGAACCGAGCAGTACTTC.

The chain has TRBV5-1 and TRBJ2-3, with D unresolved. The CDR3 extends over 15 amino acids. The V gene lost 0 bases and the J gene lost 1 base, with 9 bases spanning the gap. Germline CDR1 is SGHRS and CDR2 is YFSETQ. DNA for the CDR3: TGCGCCAGCAGCTTGGGGAGTTCCGGCACAGATACGCAGTATTTT. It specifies CASSLGSSGTDTQYF. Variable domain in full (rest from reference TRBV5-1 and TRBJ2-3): KAGVTQTPRYLIKTRGQQVTLSCSPISGHRSVSWYQQTPGQGLQFLFEYFSETQRNKGNFPGRFSGRQFSNSRSEMNVSTLELGDSALYLCASSLGSSGTDTQYFGPGTRLTVL.

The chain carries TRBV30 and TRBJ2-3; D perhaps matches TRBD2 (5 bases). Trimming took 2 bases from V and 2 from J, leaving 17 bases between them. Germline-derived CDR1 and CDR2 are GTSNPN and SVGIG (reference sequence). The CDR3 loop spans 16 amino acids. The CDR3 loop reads CAWSRDREVNTDTQYF. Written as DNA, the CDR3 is TGTGCCTGGAGTCGGGATCGGGAAGTGAACACAGATACGCAGTATTTT.

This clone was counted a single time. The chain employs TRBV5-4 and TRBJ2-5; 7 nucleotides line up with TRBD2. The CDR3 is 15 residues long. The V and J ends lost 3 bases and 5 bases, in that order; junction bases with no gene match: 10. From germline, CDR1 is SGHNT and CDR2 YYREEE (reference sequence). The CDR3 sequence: CASSSVGLGVETQYF. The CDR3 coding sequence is TGTGCCAGCAGCTCAGTAGGACTAGGGGTGGAGACCCAGTACTTC. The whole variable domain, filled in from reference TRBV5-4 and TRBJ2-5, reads ETGVTQSPTHLIKTRGQQVTLRCSSQSGHNTVSWYQQALGQGPQFIFQYYREEENGRGNFPPRFSGLQFPNYSSELNVNALELDDSALYLCASSSVGLGVETQYFGPGTRLLVL.

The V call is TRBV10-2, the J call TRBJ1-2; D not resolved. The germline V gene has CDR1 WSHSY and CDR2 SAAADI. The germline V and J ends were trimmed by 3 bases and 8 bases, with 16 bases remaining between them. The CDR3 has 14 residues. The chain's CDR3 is CASSDPGASAGYTF. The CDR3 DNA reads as TGCGCCAGCAGTGACCCGGGAGCTAGTGCGGGCTACACCTTC.

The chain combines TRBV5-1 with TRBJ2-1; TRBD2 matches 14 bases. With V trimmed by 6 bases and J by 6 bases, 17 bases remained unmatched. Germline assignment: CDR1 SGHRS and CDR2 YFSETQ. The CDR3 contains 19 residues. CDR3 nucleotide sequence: TGCGCCAGCAACACCCGAAGAAGACTAGCGGGGGGGCCCAGCAATGAGCAGTTCTTC. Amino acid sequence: CASNTRRRLAGGPSNEQFF.

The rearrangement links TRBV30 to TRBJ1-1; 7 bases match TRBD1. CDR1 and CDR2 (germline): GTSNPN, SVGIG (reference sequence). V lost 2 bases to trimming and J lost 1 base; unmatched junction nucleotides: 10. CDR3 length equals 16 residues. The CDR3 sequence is CAWSIQGGAGNTEAFF. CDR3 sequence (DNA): TGTGCCTGGAGTATCCAGGGGGGCGCGGGGAACACTGAAGCTTTCTTT.

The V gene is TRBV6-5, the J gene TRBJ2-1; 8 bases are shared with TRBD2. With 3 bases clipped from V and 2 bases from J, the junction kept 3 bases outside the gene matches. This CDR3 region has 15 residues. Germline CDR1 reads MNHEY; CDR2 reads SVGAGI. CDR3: CASSYQGLAYNEQFF. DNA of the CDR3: TGTGCCAGCAGTTATCAGGGACTAGCCTACAATGAGCAGTTCTTC.

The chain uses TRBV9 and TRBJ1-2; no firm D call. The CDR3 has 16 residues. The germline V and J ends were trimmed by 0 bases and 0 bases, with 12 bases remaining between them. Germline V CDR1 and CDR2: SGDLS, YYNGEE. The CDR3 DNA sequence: TGTGCCAGCAGCGTAGGTAAAGGAGCAACTAACTATGGCTACACCTTC. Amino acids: CASSVGKGATNYGYTF.

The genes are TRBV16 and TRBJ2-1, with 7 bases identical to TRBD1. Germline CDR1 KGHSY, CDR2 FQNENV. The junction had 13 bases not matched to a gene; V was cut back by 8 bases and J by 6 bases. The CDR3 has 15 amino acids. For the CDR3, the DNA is TGTGCCAGCGACTCCGGGACAGTAGCCATCAATGAGCAGTTCTTC. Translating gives CASDSGTVAINEQFF.

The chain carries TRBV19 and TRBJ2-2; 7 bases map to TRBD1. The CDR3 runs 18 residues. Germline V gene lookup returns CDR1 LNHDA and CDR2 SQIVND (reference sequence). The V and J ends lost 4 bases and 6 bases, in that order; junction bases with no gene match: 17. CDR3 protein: CASSTIAGDSFGSGELFF. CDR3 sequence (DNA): TGTGCCAGTAGTACAATAGCCGGGGACAGCTTTGGATCCGGGGAGCTGTTTTTT.

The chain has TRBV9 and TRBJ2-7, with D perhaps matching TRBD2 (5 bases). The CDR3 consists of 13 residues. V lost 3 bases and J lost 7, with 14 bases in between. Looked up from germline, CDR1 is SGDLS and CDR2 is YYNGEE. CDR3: CASSEWGGGEQYF. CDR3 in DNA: TGTGCCAGCAGCGAGTGGGGTGGCGGGGAGCAGTACTTC.

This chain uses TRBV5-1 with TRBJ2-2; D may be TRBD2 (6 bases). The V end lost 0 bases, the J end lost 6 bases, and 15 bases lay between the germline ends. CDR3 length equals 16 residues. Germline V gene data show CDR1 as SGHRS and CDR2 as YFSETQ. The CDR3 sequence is CASSLGPTSFPGELFF. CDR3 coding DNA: TGCGCCAGCAGCTTGGGCCCTACTAGCTTTCCCGGGGAGCTGTTTTTT.

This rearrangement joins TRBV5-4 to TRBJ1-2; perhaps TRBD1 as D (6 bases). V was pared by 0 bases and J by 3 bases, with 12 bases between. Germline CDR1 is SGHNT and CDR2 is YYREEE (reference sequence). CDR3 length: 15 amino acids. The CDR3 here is CASSLAARGDYGYTF. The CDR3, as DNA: TGTGCCAGCAGCTTGGCGGCCAGGGGCGACTATGGCTACACCTTC.

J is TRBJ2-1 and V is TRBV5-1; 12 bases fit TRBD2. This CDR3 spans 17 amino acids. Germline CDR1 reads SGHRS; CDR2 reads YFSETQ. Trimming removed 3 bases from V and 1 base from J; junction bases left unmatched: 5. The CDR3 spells CASSSTSGGMSYNEQFF. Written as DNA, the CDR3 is TGCGCCAGCAGCTCTACTAGCGGGGGGATGTCCTACAATGAGCAGTTCTTC. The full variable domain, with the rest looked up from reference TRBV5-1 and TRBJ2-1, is KAGVTQTPRYLIKTRGQQVTLSCSPISGHRSVSWYQQTPGQGLQFLFEYFSETQRNKGNFPGRFSGRQFSNSRSEMNVSTLELGDSALYLCASSSTSGGMSYNEQFFGPGTRLTVL.

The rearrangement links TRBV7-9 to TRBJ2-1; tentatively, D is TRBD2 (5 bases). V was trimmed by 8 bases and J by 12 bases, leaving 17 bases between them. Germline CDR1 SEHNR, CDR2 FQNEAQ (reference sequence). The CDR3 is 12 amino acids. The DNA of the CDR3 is TGTGCCAGCGGAGGACGGGAATTGGGGCAGTTCTTC. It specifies CASGGRELGQFF.

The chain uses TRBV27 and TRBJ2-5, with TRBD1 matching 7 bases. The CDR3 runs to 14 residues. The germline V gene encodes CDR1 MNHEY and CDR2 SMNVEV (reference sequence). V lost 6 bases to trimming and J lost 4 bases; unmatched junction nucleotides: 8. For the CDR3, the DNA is TGTGCCAGCAGCCAAAAATCAGGGGGAGAGACCCAGTACTTC. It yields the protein CASSQKSGGETQYF.

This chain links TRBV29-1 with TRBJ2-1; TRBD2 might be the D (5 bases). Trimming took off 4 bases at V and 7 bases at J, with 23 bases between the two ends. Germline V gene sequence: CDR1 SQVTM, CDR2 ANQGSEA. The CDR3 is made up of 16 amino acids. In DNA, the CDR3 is TGCAGCGTTGGCAAAGGGTCCGGGCGAGGGAATAATGAGCAGTTCTTC. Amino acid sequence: CSVGKGSGRGNNEQFF.

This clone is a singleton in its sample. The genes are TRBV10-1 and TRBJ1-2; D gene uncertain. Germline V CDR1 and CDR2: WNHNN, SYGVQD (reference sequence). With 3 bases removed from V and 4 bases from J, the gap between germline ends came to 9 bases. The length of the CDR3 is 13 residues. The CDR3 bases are TGCGCCAGCAGTGAAGCGGGTGGCTATGGCTACACCTTC. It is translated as CASSEAGGYGYTF.

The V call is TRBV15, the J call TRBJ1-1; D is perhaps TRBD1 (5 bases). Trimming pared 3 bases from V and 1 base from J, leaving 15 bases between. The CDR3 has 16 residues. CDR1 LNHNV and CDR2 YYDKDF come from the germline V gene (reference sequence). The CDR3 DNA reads TGTGCCACCAGCAGGGAAACCAGGGCCGGGAACACTGAAGCTTTCTTT. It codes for CATSRETRAGNTEAFF.

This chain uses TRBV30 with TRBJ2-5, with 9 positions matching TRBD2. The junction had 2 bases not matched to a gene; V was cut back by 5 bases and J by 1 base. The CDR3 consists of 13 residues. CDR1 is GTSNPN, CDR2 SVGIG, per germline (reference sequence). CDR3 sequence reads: CAWLTSGQETQYF. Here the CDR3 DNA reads TGTGCCTGGTTGACTAGCGGCCAAGAGACCCAGTACTTC. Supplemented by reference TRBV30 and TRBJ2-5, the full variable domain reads SQTIHQWPATLVQPVGSPLSLECTVEGTSNPNLYWYRQAAGRGLQLLFYSVGIGQISSEVPQNLSASRPQDRQFILSSKKLLLSDSGFYLCAWLTSGQETQYFGPGTRLLVL.